The following is a TCR beta chain sequence with its context. Its matching antigen is unknown. The CDR3 consists of 11 residues. Germline V lookup: CDR1 SQVTM, CDR2 ANQGSEA. V was clipped by 2 bases and J by 10 bases, with 9 bases between them. The entry originates in a study of T cell responses to AZD1222 COVID-19 vaccine. Study results and caveats: Spike as a whole was targeted by vaccine-associated CD4 TCRs, dominant at 160-218 and 743-854. Sampling captured repertoires only after the peak T cell response.

Sequencing was performed with immunoSEQ multiplex PCR; in TCRdb, only in-frame clones are kept and a portion is missing. Altogether tens of thousands of clones are present, 92% being singletons, with the ten largest covering roughly 5%. The V gene is TRBV29-1, the J gene TRBJ2-1; D is uncertain. This specimen was peripheral blood, taken 28 days after the second AZD1222 dose. The sequence came from an adult who received the AZD1222 COVID-19 vaccine. The CDR3 region has the DNA TGCAGCGTTGAAAAGCAGGAAGAGCAGTTCTTC. This translates into CSVEKQEEQFF.